This T cell receptor beta chain was recovered during a study of shared clonotypes between healthy human individuals. CDR3 length: 13 residues. V lost 8 bases and J 3 bases, leaving 11 bases between the germline ends. The germline V gene has CDR1 KGHSH and CDR2 LQKENI. Researchers partitioned CD4+ cells into CD45RA+ naive and CD45RA-negative memory subsets. Study-wide results and limits: Around 5% of naive CD4 clonotypes were shared across a handful of donors.

About this clone: Antigen: not known.

Measured with immunoSEQ multiplex PCR; TCRdb has only the in-frame clones, and not every one. The sample comprises about 2.4 million clones, 85% to 95% of which are singletons, and over 0.12% rests with the top ten. Specimen: naive CD4+ T cells sorted from blood. Subset indicated: CD45RA+ positively selected. V gene TRBV18 combines with J gene TRBJ1-5; D is unclear. The clonotype originates from a man between 18 and 29 years old in good health. As DNA, the CDR3 is TGTGCCAGCGCCCACGGGTTCAATCAGCCCCAGCATTTT. Translation gives CASAHGFNQPQHF.